This is a list of T cell receptor beta chains from one sample in a study of T cell responses to AZD1222 COVID-19 vaccine. Profiling relied on immunoSEQ multiplex PCR, and the TCRdb table lists in-frame clones only, not all of them. The table shows about 160,000 clones, with 88% occurring only once. The input for sequencing was peripheral blood, taken on day 0 of AZD1222 vaccination. Receptors were obtained from an adult in good health. The CDR3 runs from the conserved cysteine through the conserved F or W. D genes are given only for firm matches. Clone size is not always given. Where it is, it says once, few, many or a class for expanded clones.

>TRBV7-2|-|TRBD1|TRBJ1-2
TGTGCCAGCAGCTCCTATCCAGGGACAGGCTATGGCTACACCTTC
CASSSYPGTGYGYTF
>TRBV18|-|TRBD1|TRBJ1-3
TGTGCCAGCTCACCACCAAATGGGACAGGGACGTTTGTGTTTGGAAACACCATATATTTT
CASSPPNGTGTFVFGNTIYF
>TRBV7-9|-|-|TRBJ1-1
TGTGCCAGCAGCTTAGAAGCGGGCACTGAAGCTTTCTTT
CASSLEAGTEAFF
>TRBV10-3|-|TRBD1|TRBJ1-3
TGTGCCATCAGGGACGACAGGGCTGGAAACACCATATATTTT
CAIRDDRAGNTIYF
>TRBV24-1|-|-|TRBJ2-2
TGTGCCACCAGTGTCCAGGCCGGCGGGGAGCTGTTTTTT
CATSVQAGGELFF
>TRBV10-3|-|-|TRBJ1-1
TGTGCCATCAGCCGAGCCCAGGGGTTCGTGAGCACTGAAGCTTTCTTT
CAISRAQGFVSTEAFF
>TRBV24-1|few|-|TRBJ1-1
TGTGCCACCAGTGATCCTGGACACACTGAAGCTTTCTTT
CATSDPGHTEAFF
>TRBV6-1|-|-|TRBJ1-5
TGTGCCAGCAGTGAAAGCAGGGGCGGGGGCAATCAGCCCCAGCATTTT
CASSESRGGGNQPQHF
>TRBV4-1|once|-|TRBJ2-3
TGCGCCAGCAGCCTTCCCACAGATACGCAGTATTTT
CASSLPTDTQYF
>TRBV28|-|TRBD2|TRBJ2-3
TGTGCCAGCAGTCCGGGACTAGCCCCAGATACGCAGTATTTT
CASSPGLAPDTQYF
>TRBV7-9|-|TRBD1|TRBJ1-1
TGTGCCAGCAGATCAACCCCCGGGACAGGGGGTACTGAAGCTTTCTTT
CASRSTPGTGGTEAFF
>TRBV18|-|-|TRBJ1-2
TGTGCCAGCTCACCACTAAACTTGCGGGACAAGGTGGCTTTC
CASSPLNLRDKVAF
>TRBV5-4|-|-|TRBJ2-3
TGTGCTTTGGGCGAGGCCCGGGCAGATACGCAGTATTTT
CALGEARADTQYF
>TRBV7-9|-|-|TRBJ1-6
TGTGCCAGCAGCTTAGCCCTTCAGGGTATCTATAATTCACCCCTCCACTTT
CASSLALQGIYNSPLHF
>TRBV6-5|-|TRBD1|TRBJ1-2
TGTGCCAGCAGCAGGACAGGAGCTCACTATGGCTACACCTTC
CASSRTGAHYGYTF
>TRBV25-1|once|-|TRBJ1-6
TGTGCCAGCGGCCCGGTCTCACCCCTCCACTTT
CASGPVSPLHF
>TRBV4-1|-|-|TRBJ2-7
TGCGCCAGCAGCCAGAGCGGACAAAATTCCTACGAGCAGTACTTC
CASSQSGQNSYEQYF
>TRBV5-1|-|-|TRBJ2-1
TGCGCCAGCAGCTTGGGCGGGGAGGTCTACAATGAGCAGTTCTTC
CASSLGGEVYNEQFF
>TRBV2|once|-|TRBJ2-3
TGTGCCAGCGGTTCCGGGGGCCATACCACAGATACGCAGTATTTT
CASGSGGHTTDTQYF
>TRBV10-3|once|-|TRBJ2-7
TGTGCCATCAGTGAAACGCTGCGACGGTACGAGCAGTACTTC
CAISETLRRYEQYF
>TRBV7-2|-|-|TRBJ1-2
TGTGCCAGCAGCGCCAGGACGGATATCTATGGCTACACCTTC
CASSARTDIYGYTF
>TRBV10-3|-|TRBD1|TRBJ1-6
TGTGCCATCAGCCCCGGGACAGAGATTCGACCCCTCCACTTT
CAISPGTEIRPLHF
>TRBV5-1|-|-|TRBJ1-4
TGCGCCAGCAGCTTCAGGGGCCGAGGGGAAAAACTGTTTTTT
CASSFRGRGEKLFF
>TRBV5-4|-|-|TRBJ1-1
TGTGCCAGCAGCCCGGGGGGGAAAATGAACACTGAAGCTTTCTTT
CASSPGGKMNTEAFF
>TRBV6-5|-|-|TRBJ1-5
TGTGCCAGCAGTTTAACAGGGCCCAATCAGCCCCAGCATTTT
CASSLTGPNQPQHF
>TRBV6-2/TRBV6-3|-|TRBD2|TRBJ2-2
TGTGCCAGCAGTTTACTAGCGGAGACCGGGGAGCTGTTTTTT
CASSLLAETGELFF
>TRBV14|few|-|TRBJ2-1
TGTGCCAGCAGCCAAGATAGGGGGAGTGAGCAGTTCTTC
CASSQDRGSEQFF
>TRBV11-1|-|-|TRBJ1-1
TGTGCCAGCAGCTTACCGGGGGGGCGCGCTGAAGCTTTCTTT
CASSLPGGRAEAFF
>TRBV19|-|-|TRBJ1-5
TGTGCCACCGCGAGACCCGCACCCCGGGGACAGCCCCAGCATTTT
CATARPAPRGQPQHF
>TRBV6-6|-|TRBD1|TRBJ2-3
TGTGCCAGCAGTTACTCGGGACAGTTGACAGATACGCAGTATTTT
CASSYSGQLTDTQYF
>TRBV3-1/TRBV3-2|-|-|TRBJ2-1
TGTGCCAGCAGCCAAGATTCGGTCCTTCCTACCAAAAAAACATGGTCCTACAATGAGCAGTTCTTC
CASSQDSVLPTKKTWSYNEQFF
>TRBV10-3|-|TRBD2|TRBJ2-1
TGTGCCATCAGTGTAACTAGCGGAGGCAATGAGCAGTTCTTC
CAISVTSGGNEQFF
>TRBV30|-|TRBD1|TRBJ1-1
TGTGCCTGGGGACAGGAGGGCACTGAAGCTTTCTTT
CAWGQEGTEAFF
>TRBV28|-|-|TRBJ1-5
TGTGCCAGCAGCCTAACCCAGACAGGTCAGCCCCAGCATTTT
CASSLTQTGQPQHF
>TRBV28|-|-|TRBJ1-3
TGTGCCACAAAGACAGGTTCCTCTGGAAACACCATATATTTT
CATKTGSSGNTIYF
>TRBV24-1|-|TRBD1|TRBJ2-1
TGTGCCACCAGTGATTTGTTTGGACAGGGGGCCAATGAGCAGTTCTTC
CATSDLFGQGANEQFF
>TRBV18|few|TRBD1|TRBJ1-1
TGTGCCAGCTCACCACTAAAGGGGGCAACTGAAGCTTTCTTT
CASSPLKGATEAFF